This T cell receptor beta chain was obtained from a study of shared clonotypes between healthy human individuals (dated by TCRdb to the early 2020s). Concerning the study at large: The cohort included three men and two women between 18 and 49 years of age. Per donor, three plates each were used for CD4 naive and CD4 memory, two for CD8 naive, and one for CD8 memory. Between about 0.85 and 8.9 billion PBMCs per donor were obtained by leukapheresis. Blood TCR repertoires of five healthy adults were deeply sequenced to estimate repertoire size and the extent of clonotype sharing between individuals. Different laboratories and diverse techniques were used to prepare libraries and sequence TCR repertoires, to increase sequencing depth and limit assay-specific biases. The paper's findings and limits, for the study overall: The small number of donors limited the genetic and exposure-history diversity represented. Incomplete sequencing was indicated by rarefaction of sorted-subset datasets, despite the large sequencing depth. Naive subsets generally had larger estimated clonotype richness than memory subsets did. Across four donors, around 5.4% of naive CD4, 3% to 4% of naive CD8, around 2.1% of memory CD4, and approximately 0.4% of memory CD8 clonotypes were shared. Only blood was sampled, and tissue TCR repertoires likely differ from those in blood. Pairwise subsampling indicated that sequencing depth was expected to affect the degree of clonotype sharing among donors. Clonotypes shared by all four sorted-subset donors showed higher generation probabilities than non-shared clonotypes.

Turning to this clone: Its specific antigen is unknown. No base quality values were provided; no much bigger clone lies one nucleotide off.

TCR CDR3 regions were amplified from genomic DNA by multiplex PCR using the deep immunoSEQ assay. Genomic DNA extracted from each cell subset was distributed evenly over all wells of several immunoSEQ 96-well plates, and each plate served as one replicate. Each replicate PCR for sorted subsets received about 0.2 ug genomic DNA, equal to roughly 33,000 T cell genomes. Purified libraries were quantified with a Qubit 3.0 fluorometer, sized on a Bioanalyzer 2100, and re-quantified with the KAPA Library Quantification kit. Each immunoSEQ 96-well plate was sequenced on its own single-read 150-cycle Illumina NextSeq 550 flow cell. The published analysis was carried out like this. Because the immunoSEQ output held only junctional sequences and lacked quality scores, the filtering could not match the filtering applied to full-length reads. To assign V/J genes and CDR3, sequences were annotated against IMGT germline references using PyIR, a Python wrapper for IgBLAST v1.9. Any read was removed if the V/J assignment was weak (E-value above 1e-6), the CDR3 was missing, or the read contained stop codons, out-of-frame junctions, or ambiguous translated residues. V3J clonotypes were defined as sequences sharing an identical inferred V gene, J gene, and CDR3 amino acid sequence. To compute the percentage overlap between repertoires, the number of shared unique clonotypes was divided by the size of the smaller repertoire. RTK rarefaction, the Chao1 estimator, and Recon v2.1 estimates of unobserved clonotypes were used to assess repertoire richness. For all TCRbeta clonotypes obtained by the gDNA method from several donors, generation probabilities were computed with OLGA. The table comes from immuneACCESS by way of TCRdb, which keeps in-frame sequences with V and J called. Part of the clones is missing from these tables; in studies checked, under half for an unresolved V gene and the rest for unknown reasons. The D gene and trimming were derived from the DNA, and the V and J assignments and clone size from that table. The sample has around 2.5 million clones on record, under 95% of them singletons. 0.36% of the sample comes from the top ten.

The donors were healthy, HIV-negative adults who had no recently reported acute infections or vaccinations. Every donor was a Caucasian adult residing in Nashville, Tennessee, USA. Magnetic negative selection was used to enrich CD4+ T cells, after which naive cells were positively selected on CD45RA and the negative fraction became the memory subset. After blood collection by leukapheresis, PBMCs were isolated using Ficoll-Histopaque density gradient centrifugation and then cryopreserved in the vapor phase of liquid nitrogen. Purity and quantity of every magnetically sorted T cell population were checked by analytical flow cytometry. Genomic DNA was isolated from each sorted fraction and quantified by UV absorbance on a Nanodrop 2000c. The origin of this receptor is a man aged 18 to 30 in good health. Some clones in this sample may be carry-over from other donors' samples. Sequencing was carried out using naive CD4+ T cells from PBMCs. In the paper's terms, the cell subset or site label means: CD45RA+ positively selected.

The base sequence is TGTGCCAGCAGTTTATTCGCGGGACAGAGGGCCACTGAAGCTTTCTTT. Its translation reads: CASSLFAGQRATEAFF. The chain is made from TRBV28 and TRBJ1-1; 7 of the junction bases match TRBD1. V ends up 1 base short and J 4 bases short, with an unmatched junction base count of 9. The germline V gene yields MDHEN for CDR1 and SYDVKM for CDR2. Including cysteine and phenylalanine, the CDR3 has 16 amino acids. Solely the CDR3 DNA is kept, with 48 bases framed from the first base.